These 6 T cell receptor beta chains were sequenced from one sample in a study of blood T cell repertoires in COVID-19. Measured with immunoSEQ multiplex PCR; TCRdb has only the in-frame clones, and not every one. The sample includes about 420,000 clones, roughly 90% of them seen just once. Input material: peripheral blood. The receptors originated from a man between 18 and 29 years old with COVID-19, enrolled during active disease.

The genes are TRBV2 and TRBJ1-5; D possibly corresponds to TRBD1 (6 bases). Deletions cut 4 bases from V and 3 bases from J, with 13 bases between. Looked up from germline, CDR1 is SNHLY and CDR2 is FYNNEI. The length of the CDR3 is 15 residues. This CDR3 reads CASSARGQSNQPQHF. The CDR3, as DNA: TGTGCCAGCAGTGCCCGAGGACAGTCCAATCAGCCCCAGCATTTT.

This chain connects TRBV6-5 to TRBJ1-1; weak D call: TRBD1 (6 bases). The V end lost 7 bases, the J end lost 4 bases, and 13 bases lay between the germline ends. CDR3 length: 13 residues. Germline loops: CDR1 MNHEY, CDR2 SVGAGI. The CDR3 loop reads CASTAGAGTEAFF. The CDR3 nucleotides are TGTGCCAGCACCGCAGGGGCAGGCACTGAAGCTTTCTTT.

The genes are TRBV2 and TRBJ1-5; 9 bases fit TRBD1. Trimming at V came to 5 bases and at J to 7 bases, leaving 3 bases not matched to a gene. Germline assignment: CDR1 SNHLY and CDR2 FYNNEI. The CDR3 consists of 13 residues. The DNA of the CDR3 is TGTGCCAGCAGTCTAACAGGGGGCCAGCCCCAGCATTTT. Translation: CASSLTGGQPQHF.

The J gene is TRBJ2-3, the V gene TRBV5-1; 7 bases match TRBD2. The germline V gene has CDR1 SGHRS and CDR2 YFSETQ. CDR3 length equals 15 residues. J was trimmed by 4 bases and V by 3 bases; bases with no gene match: 8. The CDR3 DNA follows: TGCGCCAGCAGCTCGGGTCCTACTAGCGCAGATACGCAGTATTTT. Protein sequence: CASSSGPTSADTQYF.

Concerning this clone: This sample includes further DNA sequences coding for the same CDR3. The chain is built from TRBV3-1 (or the pseudogene TRBV3-2) and TRBJ1-6; D uncertain. V was cut by 1 base and J by 8 bases, with 6 bases left in between. From germline, CDR1 is LGHDT and CDR2 YNNKEL (reference sequence). The CDR3 covers 13 residues. This CDR3 reads CASSQARDSPLHF. The CDR3 DNA follows: TGTGCCAGCAGCCAAGCCCGGGATTCACCCCTCCACTTT.

The rearrangement links TRBV3-1 (or the pseudogene TRBV3-2) to TRBJ2-1; 7 bases align to TRBD2. The CDR3 is 15 residues long. Looked up from germline, CDR1 is LGHDT and CDR2 is YNNKEL (reference sequence). J lost 7 bases, V lost 4 bases, and 10 bases had no gene match. The CDR3 sequence: CASSLAGPWENEQFF. DNA of the CDR3: TGTGCCAGCAGCCTAGCGGGCCCCTGGGAGAATGAGCAGTTCTTC.